This passage covers 10 T cell receptor beta chains from one sample sequenced in a study of T cells in women clearing cervical HPV infection (dated by TCRdb to the late 2010s). Library preparation was by the immunoSEQ multiplex PCR assay. TCRdb carries this immuneACCESS record with in-frame sequences only. Its versions omit some clonotypes, under half of them owing to an unresolved V gene in the studies checked, with the rest unexplained. In this sample's table one finds about 20,000 clones. The ten largest clonotypes hold approximately 5% of the sample. The sample was blood buffy coat. These receptors were obtained from a woman between 18 and 75 years old with a cervical HPV16 infection that either progressed to CIN3+ or cleared (not recorded which).

A remark on this clone: The read ends 3 residues before the CDR3 terminus; that terminus is restored from the germline J gene. The chain employs TRBV5-1 and TRBJ1-1, with D possibly TRBD1 on 5 matching bases. The V end was cut by 5 bases, the J end by 6 bases, with 17 bases between. CDR1 and CDR2 (germline): SGHRS, YFSETQ. The CDR3 extends over 14 amino acids. CDR3 in amino acids: CASSLNQGWPEAFF. The sequenced part of the CDR3 DNA is TGCGCCAGCAGTCTTAATCAGGGATGGCCTGAA.

As concerns this clone: The read comes to an end 3 residues before the CDR3 does, leaving the germline J gene to fill in the end. The rearrangement uses TRBV5-6 and TRBJ2-5, with no clear D. Trimming shortened V by 1 base and J by 2 bases, and 9 bases separated the two germline ends. Germline V CDR1 and CDR2: SGHDT, YYEEEE. This CDR3 comprises 14 residues. The sequenced part of the CDR3 DNA is TGTGCCAGCAGCTTGCTAGGAAGTCAAGAGACC. This sequence encodes CASSLLGSQET. The complete CDR3 sequence is CASSLLGSQETQYF.

Of note for this clone: The read halts 3 residues ahead of the CDR3 end, with the missing end drawn from the germline J gene. The chain employs TRBV5-1 and TRBJ2-3, with 7 bases that match TRBD1. The CDR3 loop spans 17 amino acids. CDR1 and CDR2 (germline): SGHRS, YFSETQ. Trimming cost V 2 bases and J 1 base; bases outside gene matches: 10. The CDR3 bases that were read are TGCGCCAGCAGCTTAGCTAGAGGGGGCAGAGGCACAGATACG. Translated: CASSLARGGRGTDT. The CDR3 in its entirety is CASSLARGGRGTDTQYF.

Note on this clone: The CDR3 extends 3 residues past the end of the read, so its final part is completed from the germline J gene. This chain uses TRBV20-1 with TRBJ1-1; D not certain. Germline CDR1 and CDR2: DFQATT and SNEGSKA (reference sequence). The CDR3 covers 13 residues. V gave up 6 bases and J gave up 5 bases, with 16 bases separating them. The covered CDR3 bases are TGCAGTGCCCGAAGTTCGGGGAAGACTGAA. Residues: CSARSSGKTE. The full-length CDR3 reads as CSARSSGKTEAFF.

To note about this clone: The CDR3 extends 3 residues past the end of the read, so its final part is completed from the germline J gene. The chain has TRBV4-2 and TRBJ2-3; 7 bases are shared with TRBD2. The CDR3 has 15 amino acids. Looked up from germline, CDR1 is LGHNA and CDR2 is YNFKEQ. The junction had 5 bases not matched to a gene; V was cut back by 0 bases and J by 5 bases. This CDR3 reads CASSQDLGEGDTQYF. The sequenced CDR3 bases are TGTGCCAGCAGCCAAGATCTCGGGGAGGGAGATACG.

CDR3 bases read: TGTGCCAGCAGCCTCACAGGGCTCTATGGC. It codes for CASSLTGLYG. The full CDR3 reads CASSLTGLYGYTF. The chain is built from TRBV7-9 and TRBJ1-2; perhaps TRBD1 as D (6 bases). The read finishes 3 residues shy of the CDR3 end, and the germline J gene is used to complete it. The CDR3 loop spans 13 amino acids. The germline V gene has CDR1 SEHNR and CDR2 FQNEAQ (reference sequence). V dropped 5 bases and J dropped 4 bases, with 11 bases sitting between them. Complete variable domain (other parts from reference TRBV7-9 and TRBJ1-2): DTGVSQNPRHKITKRGQNVTFRCDPISEHNRLYWYRQTLGQGPEFLTYFQNEAQLEKSRLLSDRFSAERPKGSFSTLEIQRTEQGDSAMYLCASSLTGLYGYTFGSGTRLTVV.

As concerns this clone: The read falls 3 residues short of the CDR3 end, and the missing part is taken from the germline J gene. The chain joins TRBV2 to TRBJ1-2; 8 bases agree with TRBD1. The CDR3 has 16 amino acids. The trim removed 8 bases at V and 1 base at J, leaving 12 bases unmatched. Germline-derived CDR1 and CDR2 are SNHLY and FYNNEI. The CDR3 DNA, read in part, is TGTGCCAGCGGGGACAGGACGCAAAGACGTAACTATGGC. Its translation: CASGDRTQRRNYG. The entire CDR3 protein is CASGDRTQRRNYGYTF. Combining the CDR3 with reference TRBV2 and TRBJ1-2 gives the whole variable domain EPEVTQTPSHQVTQMGQEVILRCVPISNHLYFYWYRQILGQKVEFLVSFYNNEISEKSEIFDDQFSVERPDGSNFTLKIRSTKLEDSAMYFCASGDRTQRRNYGYTFGSGTRLTVV.

About this clone itself: Coverage ceases 3 residues before the CDR3 finishes, and the germline J gene fills in the end. The chain employs TRBV5-8 and TRBJ2-7; a weak D match, TRBD2 (6 bases). CDR3 length equals 14 residues. The V end was cut by 4 bases, the J end by 2 bases, with 13 bases between. Per the germline V gene, CDR1 is SGHTS and CDR2 is YDEGEE. The sequenced part of the CDR3 DNA is TGTGCCAGCAGCAACCCGGGGGTAACCTACGAG. This gives the protein CASSNPGVTYE. The whole CDR3 protein is CASSNPGVTYEQYF.

As regards this clone: From the germline J gene comes the end of the CDR3, since the read stops 3 residues before it. The genes are TRBV10-2 and TRBJ1-4; 7 nucleotides agree with TRBD1. The CDR3 sequence is 14 residues long. Looked up from germline, CDR1 is WSHSY and CDR2 is SAAADI. The CDR3 reads CASSETRGRSPLFF. The sequenced part of the CDR3 DNA is TGCGCCAGCAGTGAGACCAGGGGGAGGTCACCA.

In the case of this clone: The CDR3 is cut off 3 residues early in the read; its end comes from the germline J gene. This sequence joins TRBV2 and TRBJ2-1; D ambiguous. There are 13 residues in the CDR3. Germline loops: CDR1 SNHLY, CDR2 FYNNEI. The ends were cut back, 8 bases at V and 0 bases at J, with 8 bases in the middle. This CDR3 is CASAVGSYNEQFF. The sequenced CDR3 bases are TGTGCCAGCGCAGTTGGCTCCTACAATGAG. The full variable domain, rest sourced from reference TRBV2 and TRBJ2-1, is EPEVTQTPSHQVTQMGQEVILRCVPISNHLYFYWYRQILGQKVEFLVSFYNNEISEKSEIFDDQFSVERPDGSNFTLKIRSTKLEDSAMYFCASAVGSYNEQFFGPGTRLTVL.